This T cell receptor (beta chain) came from a study of cytomegalovirus exposure and HLA in healthy donors. The PCR employed 60 Vbeta primers together with 13 Jbeta primers. Assay used: immunoSEQ multiplex PCR; TCRdb lists only in-frame clones, some missing. The sample lists 50,000 to 60,000 clones, 70% to 80% occurring once. Study-level points and caveats: V- and J-gene trimming in TCR beta was tied to a missense DCLRE1C variant by an analysis performed later.

This clone was found once. The target antigen is unknown. Trimming removed 8 bases from V and 0 bases from J; junction bases left unmatched: 10. From germline, CDR1 is MRHNA and CDR2 SNTAGT. CDR3 length: 16 residues. Sequencing was carried out using PBMCs. This chain uses TRBV6-4 with TRBJ1-5; 7 bases map to TRBD1. The receptor was isolated from a female donor in good health and CMV-seronegative. The CDR3 loop is CASVRQGPYSNQPQHF. CDR3 nucleotide sequence: TGTGCCAGCGTAAGACAGGGTCCCTATAGCAATCAGCCCCAGCATTTT.